The 23 T cell receptor beta chains below come from one sample, sequenced in a study of blood T cell repertoires in COVID-19. The method was immunoSEQ multiplex PCR; TCRdb's version includes in-frame clones alone and lacks a portion of them. The data hold more than 80,000 clones, with around 85% observed a single time. Sequencing input: peripheral blood. All receptors derive from a woman older than 75 with COVID-19, enrolled during active disease.

This clone has only one observation. The chain employs TRBV5-3 and TRBJ2-3; the D is unclear. TRBV5-3 is given ORF status, its function remaining uncertain. With 4 bases removed from V and 1 base from J, the gap between germline ends came to 19 bases. The CDR3 runs 17 residues. The CDR3: CARSGSRPGSRTDTQYF. The CDR3, as DNA: TGTGCCAGAAGCGGATCACGGCCGGGTTCGCGCACAGATACGCAGTATTTT.

This chain uses TRBV4-3 with TRBJ2-5; TRBD1 aligns across 8 bases. CDR1 is LGHNA, CDR2 YSLEER, per germline. The CDR3 totals 15 residues. J was trimmed by 4 bases and V by 4 bases; bases with no gene match: 8. In DNA form, the CDR3 reads TGCGCCAGCAGCCGGACGACAGGGGTGGGAGAGACCCAGTACTTC. This sequence encodes CASSRTTGVGETQYF.

The rearrangement joins TRBV10-1 to TRBJ2-1, with D unclear. The germline CDR1 and CDR2 sequences are WNHNN and SYGVQD (reference sequence). V was shortened by 4 bases and J by 4 bases, with 5 bases between the two germline ends. This CDR3 is 12 amino acids long. The DNA of the CDR3 is TGCGCCAGCAGTGGCCAGTACAATGAGCAGTTCTTC. Amino acid sequence: CASSGQYNEQFF.

This clone was detected a few times. The rearrangement uses TRBV3-1 (or the pseudogene TRBV3-2) and TRBJ2-7, with 8 bases identical to TRBD2. The germline gives CDR1 LGHDT, CDR2 YNNKEL (reference sequence). The trim removed 0 bases at V and 3 bases at J, leaving 28 bases unmatched. The CDR3 length is 23 residues. This chain's CDR3 is CASSQDSTGSGSPLAVSVYEQYF. Here the CDR3 DNA reads TGTGCCAGCAGCCAAGATTCTACAGGAAGCGGGAGTCCGCTCGCCGTGAGTGTCTACGAGCAGTACTTC.

CDR3 region: CASSFVSALIGEKLFF. Written as DNA, the CDR3 is TGTGCCAGCAGCTTTGTTTCGGCCCTAATCGGGGAAAAACTGTTTTTT. The chain employs TRBV21-1 and TRBJ1-4. TRBV21-1 is recorded as a pseudogene. The CDR3 runs 16 residues.

V is TRBV28 and J is TRBJ2-7; TRBD1 aligns across 7 bases. Germline V gene lookup returns CDR1 MDHEN and CDR2 SYDVKM. There are 13 residues in the CDR3. After removal of 8 bases from V and 1 base from J, the junction contained 5 bases not matched to a gene. CDR3 loop: CASWSGQSYEQYF. The CDR3 nucleotides read TGTGCCAGCTGGTCGGGACAGTCCTACGAGCAGTACTTC. The full variable domain, its missing parts supplied by reference TRBV28 and TRBJ2-7, is DVKVTQSSRYLVKRTGEKVFLECVQDMDHENMFWYRQDPGLGLRLIYFSYDVKMKEKGDIPEGYSVSREKKERFSLILESASTNQTSMYLCASWSGQSYEQYFGPGTRLTVT.

This chain joins TRBV12-3 or TRBV12-4 and TRBJ2-7; no clear D. The CDR3 runs to 13 residues. V was pared by 3 bases and J by 6 bases, with 12 bases between. CDR3 in DNA: TGTGCCAGCAGTTTTAAAAGCAAGTCCGAGCAGTACTTC. Translated: CASSFKSKSEQYF.

This chain links TRBV6-1 with TRBJ1-6; 8 bases map to TRBD1. Germline V lookup: CDR1 MNHNS, CDR2 SASEGT. The CDR3 consists of 17 residues. V trimming: 2 bases; J trimming: 9 bases; junction bases outside the gene matches: 12. This CDR3 is CASSETRGRDIISPLHF. The DNA of the CDR3 is TGTGCCAGCAGTGAAACCAGGGGGCGCGATATTATTTCACCCCTCCACTTT.

DNA for the CDR3: TGCGCCGCCTTGGCCCCCTACGAGCAGTACTTC. This encodes CAALAPYEQYF. The gene calls are TRBV23-1 and TRBJ2-7; no definite D call. TRBV23-1 is an ORF for which the function is uncertain. V lost 11 bases and J lost 2, with 10 bases in between. This CDR3 has 11 amino acids.

The chain recombines TRBV28 with TRBJ1-1, with 10 positions matching TRBD1. CDR3 length equals 15 residues. Germline V gene data show CDR1 as MDHEN and CDR2 as SYDVKM. V trimming: 0 bases; J trimming: 5 bases; junction bases outside the gene matches: 3. CDR3 DNA: TGTGCCAGCAGTTTATGGGGGACAGGGGCTACTGAAGCTTTCTTT. It is translated as CASSLWGTGATEAFF.

The chain recombines TRBV7-2 with TRBJ1-5; 7 bases fit TRBD1. Unmatched junction bases numbered 5, after V lost 3 bases and J lost 9 bases. CDR3 length equals 13 residues. Germline V gives CDR1 SGHTA, CDR2 FQGNSA. The DNA of the CDR3 is TGTGCCAGCAGCTTCACAGGGGAAACGCCCCAGCATTTT. Residues: CASSFTGETPQHF.

V usage is TRBV18 and J usage is TRBJ2-5, with D possibly TRBD2 on 5 matching bases. Trimming cost V 6 bases and J 0 bases, with 8 bases left between them. This CDR3 is 13 amino acids long. The germline V gene encodes CDR1 KGHSH and CDR2 LQKENI. The CDR3: CASSTGNQETQYF. In nucleotides, the CDR3 is TGTGCCAGCTCGACCGGGAACCAAGAGACCCAGTACTTC.

The gene calls are TRBV5-1 and TRBJ2-1, with a weak D call TRBD2 (5 bases). The CDR3 has 13 amino acids. The V end lost 4 bases, the J end lost 7 bases, and 12 bases lay between the germline ends. Germline CDR1 reads SGHRS; CDR2 reads YFSETQ. CDR3 DNA sequence: TGCGCCAGCAGCCCCATGACTAAGAATGAGCAGTTCTTC. Translating it yields CASSPMTKNEQFF. Using reference TRBV5-1 and TRBJ2-1 for the parts outside the CDR3, the full variable domain is KAGVTQTPRYLIKTRGQQVTLSCSPISGHRSVSWYQQTPGQGLQFLFEYFSETQRNKGNFPGRFSGRQFSNSRSEMNVSTLELGDSALYLCASSPMTKNEQFFGPGTRLTVL.

This clone showed up just once. The chain uses TRBV19 and TRBJ2-1; 7 bases are shared with TRBD2. Germline lookup yields CDR1 LNHDA and CDR2 SQIVND (reference sequence). The CDR3 covers 15 residues. Trimming removed 7 bases from V and 3 bases from J; junction bases left unmatched: 9. The CDR3 loop reads CASMGIAGLYNEQFF. The CDR3 coding sequence is TGTGCCAGTATGGGGATAGCGGGCCTCTACAATGAGCAGTTCTTC.

The CDR3 DNA reads TGTGCCAGCAGTGCCCAGAACACTGAAGCTTTCTTT. Amino acids: CASSAQNTEAFF. The chain joins TRBV2 to TRBJ1-1; no definite D call. Trimming took off 4 bases at V and 1 base at J, with 4 bases between the two ends. The CDR3 loop spans 12 amino acids. Germline V gives CDR1 SNHLY, CDR2 FYNNEI.

This clone has only one observation. V usage is TRBV9 and J usage is TRBJ1-2; D is ambiguous. The V end was cut by 0 bases, the J end by 4 bases, with 7 bases between. The CDR3 runs 13 residues. From germline, CDR1 is SGDLS and CDR2 YYNGEE. The CDR3 is CASSVGGGYGYTF. CDR3 coding DNA: TGTGCCAGCAGCGTAGGGGGAGGCTATGGCTACACCTTC. The full variable domain, completed using reference TRBV9 and TRBJ1-2, is DSGVTQTPKHLITATGQRVTLRCSPRSGDLSVYWYQQSLDQGLQFLIQYYNGEERAKGNILERFSAQQFPDLHSELNLSSLELGDSALYFCASSVGGGYGYTFGSGTRLTVV.

The chain is built from TRBV12-3 or TRBV12-4 and TRBJ1-2; 7 nucleotides match TRBD1. The CDR3 contains 12 residues. V was clipped by 6 bases and J by 8 bases; unmatched bases: 6. DNA for the CDR3: TGTGCCAGCAGCCAAGGGGGCGCGGGCTACACCTTC. Translation gives CASSQGGAGYTF.

CDR3 residues: CASSQSQAGGFYGYTF. As DNA, the CDR3 is TGTGCCAGCAGCCAGAGTCAGGCAGGGGGCTTTTATGGCTACACCTTC. The chain has TRBV3-1 (or the pseudogene TRBV3-2) and TRBJ1-2, with 8 nucleotides matching TRBD1. The CDR3 length is 16 residues. Per germline, CDR1 LGHDT and CDR2 YNNKEL (reference sequence). V shed 3 bases, J shed 5 bases, and the junction held 11 bases outside the gene matches.

This chain joins TRBV11-1 and TRBJ2-7, with 9 bases matching TRBD2. Germline V gives CDR1 SGHAT, CDR2 FQDESV (reference sequence). The CDR3 is made up of 14 amino acids. V shed 7 bases, J shed 3 bases, and the junction held 7 bases outside the gene matches. The CDR3 region is CASKPGLAGYEQYF. CDR3 in DNA: TGTGCCAGCAAACCGGGACTAGCAGGCTACGAGCAGTACTTC.

The chain uses TRBV18 and TRBJ2-1; 12 bases match TRBD2. The trim removed 4 bases at V and 0 bases at J, leaving 7 bases unmatched. The germline CDR1 and CDR2 sequences are KGHSH and LQKENI. This CDR3 has 18 residues. The CDR3 loop reads CASSLGLAGSSSYNEQFF. The CDR3 region has the DNA TGTGCCAGCTCACTCGGACTAGCGGGGTCGAGCTCCTACAATGAGCAGTTCTTC. Based on the CDR3 plus reference TRBV18 and TRBJ2-1, the full variable domain is NAGVMQNPRHLVRRRGQEARLRCSPMKGHSHVYWYRQLPEEGLKFMVYLQKENIIDESGMPKERFSAEFPKEGPSILRIQQVVRGDSAAYFCASSLGLAGSSSYNEQFFGPGTRLTVL.

The chain couples TRBV6-6 to TRBJ2-3; tentative D call: TRBD2 (7 bases). Germline V gene data show CDR1 as MNHNY and CDR2 as SVGAGI (reference sequence). The V end lost 2 bases, the J end lost 7 bases, and 19 bases lay between the germline ends. The CDR3 loop spans 16 amino acids. The CDR3 region is CASSYRGEKGGNTQYF. The CDR3 bases are TGTGCCAGCAGTTACAGGGGGGAAAAGGGAGGGAATACGCAGTATTTT.

The V gene is TRBV27, the J gene TRBJ2-7, with a tentative D call TRBD1 (5 bases). The CDR3 sequence is 14 residues long. CDR1 and CDR2 (germline): MNHEY, SMNVEV (reference sequence). Trimming removed 0 bases at V and 2 bases at J, with 8 bases between. The CDR3 sequence is CASSLSRQTYEQYF. CDR3 coding DNA: TGTGCCAGCAGTTTATCCCGACAGACCTACGAGCAGTACTTC.

This sequence joins TRBV2 and TRBJ2-1, with 15 nucleotides matching TRBD2. The trim removed 2 bases at V and 12 bases at J, leaving 5 bases unmatched. The CDR3 contains 15 residues. Per the germline V gene, CDR1 is SNHLY and CDR2 is FYNNEI. CDR3 bases: TGTGCCAGCAGTGAACTGGGACTAGCGGGAGGAGGGCAGTTCTTC. Translating it yields CASSELGLAGGGQFF.